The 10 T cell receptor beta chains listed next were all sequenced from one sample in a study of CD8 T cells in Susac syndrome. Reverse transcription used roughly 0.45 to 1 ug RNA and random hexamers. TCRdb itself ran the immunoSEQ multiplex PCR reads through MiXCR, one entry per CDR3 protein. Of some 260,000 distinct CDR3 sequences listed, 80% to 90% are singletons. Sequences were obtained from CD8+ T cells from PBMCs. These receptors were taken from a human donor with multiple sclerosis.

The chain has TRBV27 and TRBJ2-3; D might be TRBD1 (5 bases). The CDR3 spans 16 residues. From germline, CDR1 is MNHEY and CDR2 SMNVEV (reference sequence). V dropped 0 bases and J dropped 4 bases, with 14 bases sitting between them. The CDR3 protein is CASSLSRTLAPDTQYF. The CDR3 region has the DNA TGTGCCAGCAGTTTATCTCGGACATTAGCCCCAGATACGCAGTATTTT.

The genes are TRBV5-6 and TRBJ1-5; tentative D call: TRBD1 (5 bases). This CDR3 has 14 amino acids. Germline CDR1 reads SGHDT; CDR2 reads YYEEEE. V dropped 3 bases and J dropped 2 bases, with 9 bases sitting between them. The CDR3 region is CASSSGGGNQPQHF. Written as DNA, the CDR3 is TGTGCCAGCAGCTCGGGGGGGGGCAATCAGCCCCAGCATTTT.

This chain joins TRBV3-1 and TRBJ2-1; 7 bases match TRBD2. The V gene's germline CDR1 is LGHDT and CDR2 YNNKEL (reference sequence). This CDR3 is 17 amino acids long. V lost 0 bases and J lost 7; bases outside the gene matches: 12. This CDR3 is CASSQDIGGSTTNEQFF. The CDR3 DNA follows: TGTGCCAGCAGCCAAGATATAGGCGGGAGTACGACGAATGAGCAGTTCTTC.

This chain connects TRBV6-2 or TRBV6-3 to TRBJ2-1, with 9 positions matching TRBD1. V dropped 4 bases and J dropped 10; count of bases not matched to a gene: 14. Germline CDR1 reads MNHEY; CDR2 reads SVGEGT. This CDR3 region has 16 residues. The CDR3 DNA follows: TGTGCCAGCAGTTCCCCCCCCGGGACAGGGTCACGGGAGCAGTTCTTC. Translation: CASSSPPGTGSREQFF.

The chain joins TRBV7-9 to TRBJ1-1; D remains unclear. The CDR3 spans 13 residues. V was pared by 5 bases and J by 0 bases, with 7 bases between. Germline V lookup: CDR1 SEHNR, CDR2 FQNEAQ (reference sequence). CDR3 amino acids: CASSTTVNTEAFF. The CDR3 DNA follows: TGTGCCAGCAGCACTACAGTGAACACTGAAGCTTTCTTT.

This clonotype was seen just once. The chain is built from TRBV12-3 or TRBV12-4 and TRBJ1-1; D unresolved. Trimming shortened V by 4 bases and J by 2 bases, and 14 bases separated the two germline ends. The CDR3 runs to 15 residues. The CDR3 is CASSSLTSVNTEAFF. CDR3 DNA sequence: TGTGCCAGCAGTTCCCTTACTTCAGTTAACACTGAAGCTTTCTTT.

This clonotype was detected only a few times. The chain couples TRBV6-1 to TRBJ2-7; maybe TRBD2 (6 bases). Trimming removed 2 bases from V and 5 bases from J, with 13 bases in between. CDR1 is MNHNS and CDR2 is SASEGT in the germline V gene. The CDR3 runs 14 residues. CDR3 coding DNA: TGTGCCAGCAGTGAATTCGGGGGAACTGACGAGCAGTACTTC. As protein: CASSEFGGTDEQYF.

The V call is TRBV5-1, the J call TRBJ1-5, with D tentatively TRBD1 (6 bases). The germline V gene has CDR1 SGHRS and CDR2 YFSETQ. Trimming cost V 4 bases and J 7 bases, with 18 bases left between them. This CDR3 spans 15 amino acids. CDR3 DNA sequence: TGCGCCAGCAGCCAGCTGGGGGGCCCTGGGCAGCCCCAGCATTTT. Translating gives CASSQLGGPGQPQHF.

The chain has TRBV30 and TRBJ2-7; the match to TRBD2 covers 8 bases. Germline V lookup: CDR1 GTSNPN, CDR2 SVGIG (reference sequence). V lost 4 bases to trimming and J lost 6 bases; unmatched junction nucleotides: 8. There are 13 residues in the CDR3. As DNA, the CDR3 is TGTGCCTGGAATGGCGGGAGGCACGGCGAGCAGTACTTC. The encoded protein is CAWNGGRHGEQYF.

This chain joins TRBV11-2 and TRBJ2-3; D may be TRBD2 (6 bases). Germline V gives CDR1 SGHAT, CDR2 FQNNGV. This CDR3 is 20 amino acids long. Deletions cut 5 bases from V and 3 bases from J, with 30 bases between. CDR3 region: CASSRFRSVGLTSRTDTQYF. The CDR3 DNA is TGTGCCAGCAGCCGCTTTAGGAGTGTGGGACTCACCTCACGGACAGATACGCAGTATTTT.